These 20 T cell receptor beta chains were all obtained from the same sample, sequenced in a study of post-analysis software for immune sequencing data. Regarding the study as a whole: Patients showed TRBV5-6, TRBV5-1 and TRBV20-1 among roughly 5 TRBV segments more frequent than in controls.

Which antigens these TCRs recognize remains unknown. Every TCR beta cDNA library bore unique molecular identifiers. TCRdb reprocessed the PCR reads via MiXCR and lists one record per CDR3 protein. The data contain roughly 700,000 distinct CDR3 sequences, 30% of them singletons. Material: blood. The receptors shown here come from a girl aged 5 to 17 with multiple sclerosis.

This clonotype was observed a few times. The chain recombines TRBV12-3 or TRBV12-4 with TRBJ2-7; TRBD1 agrees at 7 bases. J was trimmed by 7 bases and V by 7 bases; bases with no gene match: 10. This CDR3 is 13 amino acids long. CDR3 nucleotide sequence: TGTGCCAGCACCTTGACAGGGAAGGGGGAGCAGTACTTC. Translation: CASTLTGKGEQYF.

This clonotype was seen only a few times. J is TRBJ2-5 and V is TRBV20-1; D might be TRBD1 (6 bases). The V end lost 1 base, the J end lost 3 bases, and 15 bases lay between the germline ends. Germline CDR1 DFQATT, CDR2 SNEGSKA (reference sequence). The CDR3 has 15 amino acids. The CDR3 region is CSARAFRGTKETQYF. The CDR3 DNA is TGCAGTGCTAGAGCCTTCAGGGGAACTAAAGAGACCCAGTACTTC.

This clonotype was counted at least ten times. J is TRBJ1-5 and V is TRBV7-2; no firm D call. The CDR3 extends over 14 amino acids. Trimming took 4 bases from V and 2 from J, leaving 9 bases between them. The germline gives CDR1 SGHTA, CDR2 FQGNSA. Written as DNA, the CDR3 is TGTGCCAGCAGCTACCTAATGGGCAATCAGCCCCAGCATTTT. Its protein is CASSYLMGNQPQHF.

The sample holds many counts of this clonotype. The rearrangement joins TRBV29-1 to TRBJ2-1; D not certain. Trimming took 8 bases from V and 3 from J, leaving 17 bases between them. Per the germline V gene, CDR1 is SQVTM and CDR2 is ANQGSEA. CDR3 size: 14 residues. CDR3 sequence (DNA): TGCAGCCTCACCATAGTATCGCGCTACAATGAGCAGTTCTTC. Translation: CSLTIVSRYNEQFF.

The chain combines TRBV20-1 with TRBJ2-1, with TRBD1 matching 12 bases. There are 15 residues in the CDR3. CDR1 is DFQATT, CDR2 SNEGSKA, per germline (reference sequence). The CDR3 sequence: CSADAPGQGAWEQFF. As DNA, the CDR3 is TGCAGCGCGGACGCACCGGGACAGGGGGCCTGGGAGCAGTTCTTC.

This clonotype was picked up a small number of times. V usage is TRBV4-1 and J usage is TRBJ2-1; D is tentatively TRBD1 or TRBD2 (6 bases each). From germline, CDR1 is MGHRA and CDR2 YSYEKL. V lost 6 bases and J 10 bases, leaving 19 bases between the germline ends. This CDR3 has 14 residues. CDR3 sequence: CASSRRGAVNEQFF. The CDR3 DNA reads as TGCGCCAGCAGTCGTAGGGGGGCCGTCAACGAGCAGTTCTTC.

The V and J genes are TRBV12-3 or TRBV12-4 and TRBJ1-5; 9 nucleotides agree with TRBD1. V shed 6 bases and J 1 base; nucleotides not matched to a gene: 10. The CDR3 sequence is 17 residues long. This CDR3 reads CASRRQGVRDSNQPQHF. CDR3 sequence (DNA): TGTGCCAGCAGGCGACAGGGGGTGAGGGACAGCAATCAGCCCCAGCATTTT.

On this clonotype itself: Its ends do not fully match the called genes, so a read error is possible. The chain couples TRBV28 to TRBJ2-4; no reliable D call. CDR1 is MDHEN and CDR2 is SYDVKM in the germline V gene. This CDR3 comprises 14 residues. The CDR3 coding sequence is TGTGCCGGCAGTTTAAGGATAGCCAAAAACATTCAGTACTTC. Its translation is CAGSLRIAKNIQYF.

The chain links TRBV7-6 to TRBJ1-5, with 7 positions matching TRBD1. The CDR3 extends over 17 amino acids. Germline trimming cut 0 bases from V and 2 bases from J; bases unmatched to any gene: 7. Germline V gene sequence: CDR1 SGHVS, CDR2 FNYEAQ. The CDR3 DNA is TGTGCCAGCAGCTTAGCGAGGAGGGGGCAGGGCAATCAGCCCCAGCATTTT. Protein: CASSLARRGQGNQPQHF. Full variable domain (remainder filled in from reference TRBV7-6 and TRBJ1-5): GAGVSQSPRYKVTKRGQDVALRCDPISGHVSLYWYRQALGQGPEFLTYFNYEAQQDKSGLPNDRFSAERPEGSISTLTIQRTEQRDSAMYRCASSLARRGQGNQPQHFGDGTRLSIL.

This clonotype was seen only a few times. The chain links TRBV15 to TRBJ2-5, with D maybe TRBD2 (5 bases). Germline V gene data show CDR1 as LNHNV and CDR2 as YYDKDF (reference sequence). Trimming cost V 8 bases and J 2 bases, with 12 bases left between them. The CDR3 extends over 13 amino acids. This CDR3 is CATQRTDQETQYF. Written as DNA, the CDR3 is TGTGCCACCCAGCGGACGGATCAAGAGACCCAGTACTTC.

V and J are TRBV6-5 and TRBJ2-2; TRBD1 matches 7 bases. The CDR3 contains 16 residues. With 8 bases clipped from V and 4 bases from J, the junction kept 13 bases outside the gene matches. CDR1 and CDR2 from the germline V gene are MNHEY and SVGAGI. The CDR3 is CASLKNPTGITGELFF. The CDR3 region has the DNA TGTGCCAGCCTTAAGAACCCGACAGGGATCACCGGGGAGCTGTTTTTT.

This clonotype has a handful of counts. The chain employs TRBV2 and TRBJ2-3; tentative D call: TRBD2 (5 bases). This CDR3 comprises 14 residues. The germline CDR1 and CDR2 sequences are SNHLY and FYNNEI. The V gene lost 7 bases and the J gene lost 4 bases, with 15 bases spanning the gap. CDR3 coding DNA: TGTGCCAGCATCCCCGGGATCAGCGCAGATACGCAGTATTTT. It encodes CASIPGISADTQYF.

The J gene is TRBJ1-1, the V gene TRBV18, with D unresolved. This CDR3 spans 16 amino acids. Trimming stripped 4 bases from V and 4 bases from J, with 19 bases between. CDR1 is KGHSH and CDR2 is LQKENI in the germline V gene. The CDR3 region has the DNA TGTGCCAGCTCACTTCAAGTGGATATGAGTCGCACTGAAGCTTTCTTT. As protein: CASSLQVDMSRTEAFF.

The V and J genes are TRBV4-1 and TRBJ1-2; D not certain. Trimming took 0 bases from V and 2 from J, leaving 10 bases between them. The CDR3 runs 15 residues. Germline loops: CDR1 MGHRA, CDR2 YSYEKL. The CDR3 here is CASSQDANQNYGYTF. For the CDR3, the DNA is TGCGCCAGCAGCCAAGATGCAAACCAAAACTATGGCTACACCTTC.

V and J are TRBV2 and TRBJ2-7; 10 nucleotides align to TRBD1. Germline values: CDR1 SNHLY, CDR2 FYNNEI. V lost 7 bases, J lost 6 bases, and 9 bases stayed unmatched. The CDR3 sequence is 14 residues long. CDR3 DNA: TGTGCCAGCACACAGACGGGACAGGGGAGCGAGCAGTACTTC. It specifies CASTQTGQGSEQYF.

The J gene is TRBJ2-1, the V gene TRBV6-5, with D perhaps matching TRBD1 or TRBD2 (6 bases each). The CDR3 is made up of 15 amino acids. V was trimmed by 3 bases and J by 6 bases, leaving 15 bases between them. The germline CDR1 and CDR2 sequences are MNHEY and SVGAGI. In DNA form, the CDR3 reads TGTGCCAGCAGTTATAGGGGGGCGGCGAGCAATGAGCAGTTCTTC. It specifies CASSYRGAASNEQFF.

The chain links TRBV3-1 to TRBJ1-1; TRBD1 is a possible D gene (5 bases). In germline, CDR1 is LGHDT, CDR2 YNNKEL (reference sequence). The V and J ends lost 2 bases and 0 bases respectively, with 7 bases between them. This CDR3 comprises 14 residues. CDR3 bases: TGTGCCAGCAGCCAAACGACAGTGAACACTGAAGCTTTCTTT. Residues: CASSQTTVNTEAFF.

This clonotype was counted at least ten times. V gene TRBV29-1 combines with J gene TRBJ2-7; 9 nucleotides agree with TRBD1. Trimming cost V 6 bases and J 3 bases; bases outside gene matches: 6. CDR3 length equals 13 residues. Germline CDR1 reads SQVTM; CDR2 reads ANQGSEA. As DNA, the CDR3 is TGCAGCGTCACGGGACAGGGTCTCTACGAGCAGTACTTC. It yields the protein CSVTGQGLYEQYF.

DNA for the CDR3: TGTGCCAGCAGCCACACGCCTCCGGGGAACACTGAAGCTTTCTTT. Translating gives CASSHTPPGNTEAFF. The V gene is TRBV3-1, the J gene TRBJ1-1, with unresolved D. The CDR3 totals 15 residues. Trimming removed 3 bases at V and 1 base at J, with 12 bases between. The germline V gene encodes CDR1 LGHDT and CDR2 YNNKEL (reference sequence). The variable domain in full, completed from reference TRBV3-1 and TRBJ1-1, reads DTAVSQTPKYLVTQMGNDKSIKCEQNLGHDTMYWYKQDSKKFLKIMFSYNNKELIINETVPNRFSPKSPDKAHLNLHINSLELGDSAVYFCASSHTPPGNTEAFFGQGTRLTVV.

CDR3 coding DNA: TGTGCCAGCAGTTACGCAGGGCCGGGGGCCAACGTCCTGACTTTC. The encoded protein is CASSYAGPGANVLTF. V is TRBV6-6 and J is TRBJ2-6; tentative D call: TRBD1 (5 bases). The V and J ends lost 2 bases and 4 bases respectively, with 9 bases between them. Germline loops: CDR1 MNHNY, CDR2 SVGAGI (reference sequence). The CDR3 is 15 amino acids.